The 31 T cell receptor beta chains below come from one sample, sequenced in a study of blood T cell repertoires in COVID-19. Sequenced by immunoSEQ multiplex PCR; TCRdb stores in-frame clones only, minus some. In the table there are roughly 100,000 clones, 79% of which are singletons. Sequenced: peripheral blood. The receptor set was obtained from an elderly woman with active or convalescent COVID-19.

The chain combines TRBV4-2 with TRBJ2-1; 10 bases agree with TRBD2. Germline V gene lookup returns CDR1 LGHNA and CDR2 YNFKEQ. This CDR3 is 15 amino acids long. Trimming at V came to 1 base and at J to 8 bases, leaving 5 bases not matched to a gene. CDR3 nucleotide sequence: TGTGCCAGCAGCCAAGTGGCTAGCGGGAGTCATGAGCAGTTCTTC. This sequence encodes CASSQVASGSHEQFF.

This chain links TRBV3-1 (or the pseudogene TRBV3-2) with TRBJ2-1, with 7 bases aligning to TRBD2. V gave up 6 bases and J gave up 4 bases; unmatched junction bases: 9. This CDR3 contains 15 residues. The germline gives CDR1 LGHDT, CDR2 YNNKEL (reference sequence). In DNA, the CDR3 is TGTGCCAGCAGTTTTCAAGCGGGAACTTACAATGAGCAGTTCTTC. The encoded protein is CASSFQAGTYNEQFF.

This sequence joins TRBV7-9 and TRBJ2-7, with 7 bases fitting TRBD2. J lost 12 bases, V lost 5 bases, and 10 bases had no gene match. The germline V gene has CDR1 SEHNR and CDR2 FQNEAQ (reference sequence). The CDR3 is 12 residues long. The CDR3 DNA is TGTGCCAGCAGCCTGGTGGGGGGGTCAGCGTACTTC. Its protein product is CASSLVGGSAYF. The full variable domain, its missing parts supplied by reference TRBV7-9 and TRBJ2-7, is DTGVSQNPRHKITKRGQNVTFRCDPISEHNRLYWYRQTLGQGPEFLTYFQNEAQLEKSRLLSDRFSAERPKGSFSTLEIQRTEQGDSAMYLCASSLVGGSAYFGPGTRLTVT.

The chain employs TRBV6-5 and TRBJ2-5; unclear D gene. CDR3 length: 12 amino acids. The germline gives CDR1 MNHEY, CDR2 SVGAGI. The V and J ends lost 6 bases and 1 base respectively, with 6 bases between them. The CDR3 region has the DNA TGTGCCAGCAGCCCCGGCCAAGAGACCCAGTACTTC. As protein: CASSPGQETQYF.

This chain uses TRBV12-3 or TRBV12-4 with TRBJ1-5; TRBD1 matches at 8 bases. The J segment lost 4 bases and the V segment lost 6 bases, leaving 2 bases of the junction unmatched. CDR3 length: 13 amino acids. CDR3 nucleotides: TGTGCCAGCAGGGGACAGGAAAATCAGCCCCAGCATTTT. Its translation: CASRGQENQPQHF.

A single count supports this clone. This sequence joins TRBV9 and TRBJ1-3, with unresolved D. The CDR3 has 15 amino acids. The germline V gene encodes CDR1 SGDLS and CDR2 YYNGEE. Trimming took 0 bases from V and 0 from J, leaving 7 bases between them. CDR3 in DNA: TGTGCCAGCAGCGTAGGCGTGTACTCTGGAAACACCATATATTTT. It specifies CASSVGVYSGNTIYF.

V gene TRBV7-9 combines with J gene TRBJ2-6; possible D gene TRBD1, 5 bases. Trimming took off 0 bases at V and 2 bases at J, with 11 bases between the two ends. This CDR3 comprises 17 residues. Germline values: CDR1 SEHNR, CDR2 FQNEAQ (reference sequence). The CDR3 reads CASSLALQAAGANVLTF. As DNA, the CDR3 is TGTGCCAGCAGCTTAGCTTTACAGGCGGCTGGGGCCAACGTCCTGACTTTC.

The rearrangement uses TRBV9 and TRBJ1-2; a possible D gene is TRBD1 (5 bases). The CDR3 length is 14 residues. Germline V gene data show CDR1 as SGDLS and CDR2 as YYNGEE. With 7 bases removed from V and 8 bases from J, the gap between germline ends came to 21 bases. The CDR3 loop is CASYSPGTMGGYTF. DNA for the CDR3: TGTGCCAGCTACAGTCCTGGGACTATGGGAGGCTACACCTTC.

The genes are TRBV10-3 and TRBJ2-1; 7 nucleotides agree with TRBD2. This CDR3 has 13 residues. CDR1 and CDR2 (germline): ENHRY, SYGVKD. V was clipped by 6 bases and J by 6 bases; unmatched bases: 5. CDR3 region: CAISLGRANEQFF. The CDR3 DNA follows: TGTGCCATCAGCCTGGGGAGGGCCAATGAGCAGTTCTTC.

The V call is TRBV28, the J call TRBJ1-2; 7 positions agree with TRBD1. V lost 6 bases and J lost 8; bases outside the gene matches: 9. The CDR3 extends over 13 amino acids. Germline CDR1 and CDR2: MDHEN and SYDVKM. CDR3 DNA: TGTGCCAGCAGACTGGGACAGACGGGAGGCTACACCTTC. As protein: CASRLGQTGGYTF.

The V gene is TRBV28, the J gene TRBJ1-5; maybe TRBD1 (5 bases). The CDR3 is 12 residues long. V gave up 4 bases and J gave up 4 bases, with 5 bases separating them. Germline V gene data show CDR1 as MDHEN and CDR2 as SYDVKM. The CDR3 DNA follows: TGTGCCAGCAGTTCAGGGAATCAGCCCCAGCATTTT. It encodes CASSSGNQPQHF.

This chain connects TRBV28 to TRBJ1-6; D not certain. Germline CDR1 and CDR2: MDHEN and SYDVKM. V was pared by 5 bases and J by 6 bases, with 14 bases between. CDR3 length equals 15 residues. The CDR3 is CASSLLRLINSPLHF. The CDR3 region has the DNA TGTGCCAGCAGTCTCCTACGTCTAATTAATTCACCCCTCCACTTT.

The V gene is TRBV11-2, the J gene TRBJ2-1; 11 bases are shared with TRBD2. With 0 bases clipped from V and 7 bases from J, the junction kept 17 bases outside the gene matches. Germline-derived CDR1 and CDR2 are SGHAT and FQNNGV. The CDR3 contains 20 residues. CDR3 bases: TGTGCCAGCAGCTTAGATGGGCCAGCTAGCGGGAGGAGAATTAGAAATGAGCAGTTCTTC. This encodes CASSLDGPASGRRIRNEQFF.

The genes are TRBV6-5 and TRBJ1-5; a weak D match, TRBD1 (6 bases). The germline V gene has CDR1 MNHEY and CDR2 SVGAGI. This CDR3 is 15 amino acids long. Deletions cut 10 bases from V and 4 bases from J, with 20 bases between. CDR3 residues: CATTPNGQPNQPQHF. CDR3 nucleotide sequence: TGTGCCACAACCCCAAACGGACAGCCTAATCAGCCCCAGCATTTT.

The chain has TRBV19 and TRBJ2-5; maybe TRBD1 (6 bases). Per the germline V gene, CDR1 is LNHDA and CDR2 is SQIVND (reference sequence). V lost 6 bases and J lost 4, with 18 bases in between. The length of the CDR3 is 15 residues. The CDR3 nucleotides read TGTGCCAGTAGAACCAAACAGGGTTTGGGAGAGACCCAGTACTTC. This codes for CASRTKQGLGETQYF.

V usage is TRBV12-3 or TRBV12-4 and J usage is TRBJ2-5; D is uncertain. The CDR3 extends over 13 amino acids. Trimming left V 2 bases short and J 2 bases short, with 6 bases between. The CDR3 DNA follows: TGTGCCAGCAGTTTAACACAGCAAGAGACCCAGTACTTC. Amino acids: CASSLTQQETQYF.

The rearrangement links TRBV19 to TRBJ2-1, with D possibly being TRBD1 (6 bases). V was clipped by 3 bases and J by 5 bases, with 14 bases between them. CDR3 length equals 15 residues. CDR1 LNHDA and CDR2 SQIVND come from the germline V gene (reference sequence). This CDR3 is CASSIRWTAHNEQFF. The CDR3 nucleotides read TGTGCCAGTAGTATTCGGTGGACAGCCCACAATGAGCAGTTCTTC.

This clone has more than one count but fewer than ten. The V call is TRBV9, the J call TRBJ1-1, with a weak D call TRBD1 (5 bases). CDR3 length: 13 residues. Trimming stripped 6 bases from V and 3 bases from J, with 12 bases between. Germline V gives CDR1 SGDLS, CDR2 YYNGEE. Here the CDR3 reads CASTRSGDTEAFF. CDR3 bases: TGTGCCAGCACCCGCTCGGGGGACACTGAAGCTTTCTTT.

The chain carries TRBV18 and TRBJ1-1; 8 nucleotides align to TRBD1. V lost 3 bases to trimming and J lost 11 bases; unmatched junction nucleotides: 5. Germline V gene sequence: CDR1 KGHSH, CDR2 LQKENI. The CDR3 extends over 12 amino acids. CDR3 sequence reads: CASSPRTGMAFF. In nucleotides, the CDR3 is TGTGCCAGCTCACCCAGGACAGGGATGGCTTTCTTT.

By frequency in the sample, this clone is medium-sized (0.01 to 0.1%). This chain uses TRBV5-6 with TRBJ2-7; weak D call: TRBD2 (7 bases). This CDR3 comprises 14 residues. V gave up 3 bases and J gave up 6 bases, with 16 bases separating them. Germline values: CDR1 SGHDT, CDR2 YYEEEE. The CDR3 spells CASSSGDYRGEQYF. CDR3 nucleotides: TGTGCCAGCAGCTCAGGGGACTATCGGGGCGAGCAGTACTTC.

This clone was observed a handful of times. The chain uses TRBV7-7 and TRBJ2-1, with a possible D match to TRBD2 (6 bases). V lost 5 bases and J lost 6, with 17 bases in between. Per the germline V gene, CDR1 is SSHAT and CDR2 is FNYEAQ (reference sequence). The CDR3 sequence is 15 residues long. CDR3 sequence: CASSPTRWRVNEQFF. Here the CDR3 DNA reads TGTGCCAGCAGCCCCACGAGGTGGAGGGTCAATGAGCAGTTCTTC.

The chain combines TRBV2 with TRBJ2-3; 8 bases fit TRBD2. CDR1 and CDR2 from the germline V gene are SNHLY and FYNNEI. The length of the CDR3 is 13 residues. V lost 8 bases, J lost 4 bases, and 5 bases stayed unmatched. The CDR3: CASHGTSADTQYF. CDR3 DNA sequence: TGTGCCAGCCACGGGACTAGTGCAGATACGCAGTATTTT.

This clone has only one observation. The CDR3 protein is CASSGRTSGNNEQYF. CDR3 sequence (DNA): TGTGCCAGCAGCGGACGGACTAGCGGGAATAACGAGCAGTACTTC. This chain connects TRBV5-6 to TRBJ2-7, with 12 positions matching TRBD2. The germline V gene encodes CDR1 SGHDT and CDR2 YYEEEE. The trim removed 4 bases at V and 5 bases at J, leaving 7 bases unmatched. The CDR3 is 15 amino acids.

The chain is built from TRBV7-9 and TRBJ2-1; possibly TRBD1 for D (6 bases). The CDR3 sequence is 11 residues long. CDR1 and CDR2 (germline): SEHNR, FQNEAQ (reference sequence). V shed 4 bases and J shed 11 bases, with 9 bases lying between them. Here the CDR3 DNA reads TGTGCCAGCAGCTGGGACAACAAGCAGTTCTTC. Translating it yields CASSWDNKQFF.

J is TRBJ2-1 and V is TRBV19; 14 bases fit TRBD2. CDR3 length: 17 amino acids. The germline gives CDR1 LNHDA, CDR2 SQIVND (reference sequence). The junction had 7 bases not matched to a gene; V was cut back by 3 bases and J by 6 bases. The CDR3 spells CASSIIPTSGRANEQFF. The CDR3 DNA follows: TGTGCCAGTAGTATCATCCCGACTAGCGGGAGGGCCAATGAGCAGTTCTTC.

The CDR3, as DNA: TGTGCCAGCAGCTGGGGGCAAGGAGGTGCGCAGTACTTC. It encodes CASSWGQGGAQYF. This rearrangement joins TRBV7-8 to TRBJ2-7; the D gene is possibly TRBD1 (6 bases). Germline V gene data show CDR1 as SGHVS and CDR2 as FQNEAQ. The CDR3 is made up of 13 amino acids. Between the trimmed V and J ends, which lost 4 bases and 9 bases, there was a span of 16 bases.

V usage is TRBV7-2 and J usage is TRBJ2-7; a possible D gene is TRBD1 (5 bases). Trimming took off 5 bases at V and 0 bases at J, with 20 bases between the two ends. The CDR3 spans 17 residues. Germline CDR1 SGHTA, CDR2 FQGNSA. CDR3 sequence: CASSLQTTGFDSYEQYF. Written as DNA, the CDR3 is TGTGCCAGCAGCCTCCAGACCACAGGCTTCGACTCCTACGAGCAGTACTTC.

The V and J genes are TRBV18 and TRBJ2-1; the match to TRBD1 covers 12 bases. The CDR3 length is 13 residues. After removal of 7 bases from V and 8 bases from J, the junction contained 3 bases not matched to a gene. Germline CDR1 and CDR2: KGHSH and LQKENI. CDR3 coding DNA: TGTGCCAGCTGGGACAGGGGGCGAGATGAGCAGTTCTTC. As protein: CASWDRGRDEQFF. Full variable domain (remainder filled in from reference TRBV18 and TRBJ2-1): NAGVMQNPRHLVRRRGQEARLRCSPMKGHSHVYWYRQLPEEGLKFMVYLQKENIIDESGMPKERFSAEFPKEGPSILRIQQVVRGDSAAYFCASWDRGRDEQFFGPGTRLTVL.

This chain joins TRBV9 and TRBJ1-6, with 8 bases that match TRBD1. The junction had 8 bases not matched to a gene; V was cut back by 0 bases and J by 9 bases. The CDR3 contains 16 residues. CDR1 and CDR2 (germline): SGDLS, YYNGEE. The DNA of the CDR3 is TGTGCCAGCAGCGTAGGTCCCCCAGGGGGCGGTTCACCCCTCCACTTT. Translating gives CASSVGPPGGGSPLHF.

This rearrangement joins TRBV11-2 to TRBJ2-3; 8 nucleotides match TRBD2. Germline CDR1 reads SGHAT; CDR2 reads FQNNGV. The CDR3 has 17 amino acids. V dropped 3 bases and J dropped 5; count of bases not matched to a gene: 13. The chain's CDR3 is CASSFTSGQTSGDTQYF. As DNA, the CDR3 is TGTGCCAGCAGCTTCACTAGCGGTCAGACCTCCGGAGATACGCAGTATTTT.

The V and J genes are TRBV4-1 and TRBJ1-5; D ambiguous. The V gene's germline CDR1 is MGHRA and CDR2 YSYEKL. The CDR3 covers 15 residues. Trimming took off 0 bases at V and 7 bases at J, with 13 bases between the two ends. DNA of the CDR3: TGCGCCAGCAGCCAAGATTTGGAGGAGTTCCAGCCCCAGCATTTT. Residues: CASSQDLEEFQPQHF.